These 23 T cell receptor beta chains originate from one sample sequenced in a study of T-cell reconstitution after alpha-beta-depleted transplantation in children. Preparation of the TCRbeta library used unique molecular identifiers. Using its own MiXCR run on the PCR reads, TCRdb lists one record per CDR3 protein. The sample carries 250,000 to 350,000 distinct CDR3 sequences, approximately 9.6% recorded once. Source: PBMCs from the stem cell graft donor, taken from the stem cell graft. These receptors were obtained from a human donor who donated a stem cell graft to a child with SCID.

This clonotype appeared a few times. V and J are TRBV20-1 and TRBJ2-1; tentative D call: TRBD2 (5 bases). CDR1 DFQATT and CDR2 SNEGSKA come from the germline V gene (reference sequence). The V gene lost 4 bases and the J gene lost 0 bases, with 13 bases spanning the gap. This CDR3 has 15 amino acids. The CDR3 coding sequence is TGCAGTGCTACGGCTCTAGCCCGCTCCTACAATGAGCAGTTCTTC. It codes for CSATALARSYNEQFF.

The chain recombines TRBV7-9 with TRBJ2-1; no firm D call. Germline V gives CDR1 SEHNR, CDR2 FQNEAQ (reference sequence). The V end was cut by 2 bases, the J end by 6 bases, with 11 bases between. The length of the CDR3 is 14 residues. The CDR3 region is CASSLLGGANEQFF. The CDR3 bases are TGTGCCAGCAGCTTATTAGGCGGAGCCAATGAGCAGTTCTTC.

This clonotype was counted ten times or more. The rearrangement joins TRBV9 to TRBJ2-1; TRBD1 matches at 7 bases. Germline-derived CDR1 and CDR2 are SGDLS and YYNGEE. The CDR3 covers 14 residues. V was clipped by 4 bases and J by 3 bases; unmatched bases: 4. The CDR3 nucleotides are TGTGCCAGCAGCCCGAGGACAGGCTACAATGAGCAGTTCTTC. It translates to CASSPRTGYNEQFF.

This clonotype was detected a few times. The rearrangement links TRBV19 to TRBJ1-1; D gene ambiguous. The CDR3 has 13 amino acids. Germline V gene lookup returns CDR1 LNHDA and CDR2 SQIVND (reference sequence). Trimming pared 3 bases from V and 2 bases from J, leaving 7 bases between. DNA for the CDR3: TGTGCCAGTAGTATGAAAATCAACACTGAAGCTTTCTTT. This codes for CASSMKINTEAFF.

The rearrangement uses TRBV11-2 and TRBJ2-7; no firm D call. Germline V gene data show CDR1 as SGHAT and CDR2 as FQNNGV. The length of the CDR3 is 11 residues. V lost 3 bases, J lost 7 bases, and 7 bases lay in between. The CDR3 protein is CASSFFREQYF. CDR3 DNA: TGTGCCAGCAGCTTTTTCCGGGAGCAGTACTTC.

The chain employs TRBV5-5 and TRBJ2-5, with D hard to call. Germline V gene data show CDR1 as SGHKS and CDR2 as YYEKEE (reference sequence). Trimming stripped 2 bases from V and 1 base from J, with 6 bases between. The CDR3 covers 13 residues. The CDR3 sequence is CASSFSSQETQYF. The CDR3 DNA sequence: TGTGCCAGCAGCTTTTCCAGCCAAGAGACCCAGTACTTC.

This clonotype occurred many times. DNA of the CDR3: TGCGCCAGCAGCTTGGAGGGGCTTCTCTACGAGCAGTACTTC. Its protein is CASSLEGLLYEQYF. The V gene is TRBV5-1, the J gene TRBJ2-7; a weak D match, TRBD1 (5 bases). The CDR3 loop spans 14 amino acids. Trimming stripped 0 bases from V and 3 bases from J, with 10 bases between. Germline V gene sequence: CDR1 SGHRS, CDR2 YFSETQ.

V is TRBV3-1 and J is TRBJ2-5; TRBD1 aligns across 8 bases. The CDR3 has 17 amino acids. CDR1 and CDR2 (germline): LGHDT, YNNKEL (reference sequence). Trimming removed 2 bases from V and 2 bases from J; junction bases left unmatched: 10. Here the CDR3 DNA reads TGTGCCAGCAGCCAACATGCCGGGACAGGAGAACAAGAGACCCAGTACTTC. Encoded protein: CASSQHAGTGEQETQYF.

CDR3 residues: CASSQDKYNSPLHF. CDR3 bases: TGCGCCAGCAGCCAGGACAAGTATAATTCACCCCTCCACTTT. V is TRBV4-1 and J is TRBJ1-6, with D possibly being TRBD1 (5 bases). V was cut by 3 bases and J by 4 bases, with 7 bases left in between. Germline CDR1 reads MGHRA; CDR2 reads YSYEKL. The CDR3 consists of 14 residues.

Details on this clonotype: It may be a read error: a sequence one base away is much more abundant. V usage is TRBV14 and J usage is TRBJ2-3, with D unresolved. The CDR3 is 16 amino acids. The V gene lost 10 bases and the J gene lost 1 base, with 21 bases spanning the gap. The germline CDR1 and CDR2 sequences are SGHDN and FVKESK. The CDR3 loop reads CAINNRASSRTDTQYF. In DNA, the CDR3 is TGTGCCATCAATAACCGGGCCAGCAGCCGCACAGATACGCAGTATTTT.

This clonotype was seen many times. V and J are TRBV20-1 and TRBJ2-5; perhaps D is TRBD1 or TRBD2 (5 bases each). CDR1 and CDR2 (germline): DFQATT, SNEGSKA (reference sequence). The length of the CDR3 is 12 residues. Trimming pared 4 bases from V and 13 bases from J, leaving 19 bases between. The CDR3 DNA sequence: TGCAGTGCTACTGAAGACGGGACCGCACTGTACTTC. Amino acids: CSATEDGTALYF.

This clonotype has just a few counts. The CDR3 nucleotides are TGTGCCAGCTCACGTTACAGGGCTATTGAAGCTTTCTTT. It codes for CASSRYRAIEAFF. The V gene is TRBV18, the J gene TRBJ1-1; tentative D call: TRBD1 (6 bases). This CDR3 is 13 amino acids long. V shed 4 bases and J shed 7 bases, with 13 bases lying between them. Germline V gene data show CDR1 as KGHSH and CDR2 as LQKENI.

This clonotype has only a few counts. The chain combines TRBV20-1 with TRBJ2-7; D possibly uses TRBD1 or TRBD2 (6 bases each). This CDR3 has 14 amino acids. Germline CDR1 is DFQATT and CDR2 is SNEGSKA (reference sequence). V was pared by 5 bases and J by 7 bases, with 21 bases between. The CDR3 loop reads CSAFPGGGRVEQYF. CDR3 sequence (DNA): TGCAGTGCTTTCCCAGGAGGGGGGCGCGTGGAGCAGTACTTC.

This clonotype was detected a few times. Relative to the germline gene, one junction end is altered; a read error may explain this. The V and J genes are TRBV7-7 and TRBJ2-5; D is unresolved. Per germline, CDR1 SSHAT and CDR2 FNYEAQ (reference sequence). The CDR3 totals 15 residues. This chain's CDR3 is CASSLGLVRTETQYF. In DNA, the CDR3 is TGTGCTAGCAGCTTAGGGCTAGTCCGAACCGAGACCCAGTACTTC.

The chain couples TRBV5-5 to TRBJ1-2; 8 bases are a match to TRBD1. V lost 1 base, J lost 6 bases, and 8 bases stayed unmatched. Germline CDR1 SGHKS, CDR2 YYEKEE (reference sequence). The CDR3 sequence is 15 residues long. Here the CDR3 reads CASSLLGQGLDGYTF. CDR3 DNA: TGTGCCAGCAGCTTGTTAGGACAGGGACTGGATGGCTACACCTTC.

This clonotype came up a few times. V gene TRBV7-8 combines with J gene TRBJ2-1; possibly TRBD1 for D (6 bases). The CDR3 contains 12 residues. Germline V gives CDR1 SGHVS, CDR2 FQNEAQ. Trimming took 5 bases from V and 10 from J, leaving 12 bases between them. CDR3 sequence reads: CASSPQGSEQFF. CDR3 nucleotide sequence: TGTGCCAGCAGCCCTCAGGGGTCAGAGCAGTTCTTC.

The rearrangement uses TRBV6-6 and TRBJ1-2; perhaps TRBD1 as D (5 bases). This CDR3 is built from 13 residues. The ends were cut back, 6 bases at V and 2 bases at J, with 10 bases in the middle. Germline loops: CDR1 MNHNY, CDR2 SVGAGI (reference sequence). The CDR3 bases are TGTGCCAGCAGCGACAGCGAAAACTATGGCTACACCTTC. The encoded protein is CASSDSENYGYTF.

This clonotype appeared many times. The chain links TRBV27 to TRBJ2-5, with D perhaps being TRBD1 or TRBD2 (5 bases each). This CDR3 is built from 13 residues. V gave up 1 base and J gave up 4 bases, with 7 bases separating them. Germline V lookup: CDR1 MNHEY, CDR2 SMNVEV (reference sequence). In DNA form, the CDR3 reads TGTGCCAGCAGTTTATGGGGGAGAGAGACCCAGTACTTC. Its translation: CASSLWGRETQYF.

The rearrangement uses TRBV10-2 and TRBJ2-7; D is perhaps TRBD1 (6 bases). This CDR3 spans 14 amino acids. The germline gives CDR1 WSHSY, CDR2 SAAADI. Trimming stripped 5 bases from V and 6 bases from J, with 17 bases between. CDR3 nucleotides: TGCGCCAGCAGTACCGCCGGGACAACTGGCGAGCAGTACTTC. Residues: CASSTAGTTGEQYF.

This clonotype has at least ten counts. The chain is built from TRBV24-1 and TRBJ2-1; D is perhaps TRBD1 (6 bases). Germline loops: CDR1 KGHDR, CDR2 SFDVKD. CDR3 length: 14 residues. Trimming left V 4 bases short and J 3 bases short, with 9 bases between. The CDR3 is CATSEGAYYNEQFF. The DNA for the CDR3 is TGTGCCACCAGTGAGGGGGCTTACTACAATGAGCAGTTCTTC.

The chain combines TRBV7-2 with TRBJ2-2; 7 bases agree with TRBD2. Trimming took 5 bases from V and 1 from J; bases not matched to a gene: 7. Germline V gene sequence: CDR1 SGHTA, CDR2 FQGNSA. The CDR3 loop spans 16 amino acids. The DNA of the CDR3 is TGTGCCAGCAGCCAGAGGCGGGGGTTGAACACCGGGGAGCTGTTTTTT. It specifies CASSQRRGLNTGELFF.

This clonotype was counted a few times. The rearrangement links TRBV25-1 to TRBJ1-4, with a possible D match to TRBD1 (6 bases). This CDR3 has 17 amino acids. V dropped 4 bases and J dropped 7 bases, with 22 bases sitting between them. Per the germline V gene, CDR1 is MGHDK and CDR2 is SYGVNS. The CDR3 sequence: CASSAGTSVLRSEKLFF. CDR3 nucleotides: TGTGCCAGCAGTGCAGGGACATCCGTTCTCAGGAGTGAAAAACTGTTTTTT. Complete variable domain (other parts from reference TRBV25-1 and TRBJ1-4): EADIYQTPRYLVIGTGKKITLECSQTMGHDKMYWYQQDPGMELHLIHYSYGVNSTEKGDLSSESTVSRIRTEHFPLTLESARPSHTSQYLCASSAGTSVLRSEKLFFGSGTQLSVL.

In this sample, this clonotype turned up a few times. The chain combines TRBV19 with TRBJ2-1; D gene ambiguous. Germline CDR1 reads LNHDA; CDR2 reads SQIVND (reference sequence). The CDR3 loop spans 13 amino acids. V shed 3 bases and J shed 7 bases, with 10 bases lying between them. The CDR3 protein is CASSILISNEQFF. The CDR3 DNA sequence: TGTGCCAGTAGTATCCTCATCTCGAATGAGCAGTTCTTC.